What follows is one T cell receptor beta chain and its context. Its target is unknown. Repertoires were generated with immunoSEQ multiplex PCR, while TCRdb's copy carries only in-frame clones and drops some. The sample contains tens of thousands of clones, more than 80% of which appear only once. The data are from a study of OX40 agonist ivuxolimab in advanced cancers. As for the study in general: The patients received ivuxolimab by intravenous route every 2 weeks at 0.01 to 10 mg/kg.

Germline values: CDR1 LNHDA, CDR2 SQIVND (reference sequence). CDR3 length: 13 residues. V was clipped by 6 bases and J by 2 bases, with 7 bases between them. Broader study findings: The CD4+ and CD8+ T cells in the blood had expanded clonally by week 6 at 0.1 to 3.0 mg/kg. Among the nonresponders, some also had low normalized T-cell clonal expansion.

The source was CD4+ or CD8+ T cells sorted from blood, collected in a trial of the OX40 agonist ivuxolimab. This TCR was sampled from an adult with an advanced solid tumor such as melanoma, head and neck, liver or kidney cancer. The gene calls are TRBV19 and TRBJ2-2; D is undetermined. CDR3 amino acids: CASRTRNTGELFF. In DNA, the CDR3 is TGTGCCAGTAGAACCCGTAACACCGGGGAGCTGTTTTTT.